Each of the 7 T cell receptor beta chains below was sequenced from the same sample in a study of T-cell reconstitution after alpha-beta-depleted transplantation in children. The authors prepared the TCRbeta library with unique molecular identifiers. MiXCR, run by TCRdb on the PCR reads, gives a single entry per CDR3 protein. This sample has approximately 420,000 distinct CDR3 sequences; approximately 11% occur once, and the top ten carry 4.5% to 6.5%. The sequences come from PBMCs from the stem cell graft donor, collected from the stem cell graft. The receptor source for this set is a human donor who donated a stem cell graft to a child with acute myeloid leukemia.

The genes are TRBV11-2 and TRBJ2-7; the match to TRBD2 covers 7 bases. Germline V gives CDR1 SGHAT, CDR2 FQNNGV. CDR3 length: 14 amino acids. Unmatched junction bases numbered 7, after V lost 6 bases and J lost 2 bases. The CDR3 spells CASRRASGPYEQYF. In DNA, the CDR3 is TGTGCCAGCAGGAGGGCTAGCGGACCCTACGAGCAGTACTTC.

This rearrangement joins TRBV29-1 to TRBJ2-3; D not certain. The CDR3 runs to 10 residues. Trimming shortened V by 4 bases and J by 7 bases, and 6 bases separated the two germline ends. Germline assignment: CDR1 SQVTM and CDR2 ANQGSEA. The CDR3 spells CSVAAYTQYF. The CDR3 nucleotides read TGCAGCGTTGCAGCTTATACGCAGTATTTT.

The rearrangement joins TRBV19 to TRBJ2-3; TRBD2 is a possible D gene (7 bases). Trimming stripped 7 bases from V and 2 bases from J, with 13 bases between. The CDR3 extends over 14 amino acids. The germline CDR1 and CDR2 sequences are LNHDA and SQIVND (reference sequence). CDR3 protein: CASTGEGHTDTQYF. CDR3 in DNA: TGTGCCAGTACAGGGGAGGGGCACACAGATACGCAGTATTTT. The full variable domain, in which reference TRBV19 and TRBJ2-3 provide the parts outside the CDR3, is DGGITQSPKYLFRKEGQNVTLSCEQNLNHDAMYWYRQDPGQGLRLIYYSQIVNDFQKGDIAEGYSVSREKKESFPLTVTSAQKNPTAFYLCASTGEGHTDTQYFGPGTRLTVL.

This clonotype was recorded a few times. This sequence joins TRBV20-1 and TRBJ2-2; D perhaps matches TRBD2 (6 bases). Trimming left V 5 bases short and J 3 bases short, with 13 bases between. The CDR3 is 14 amino acids. The germline CDR1 and CDR2 sequences are DFQATT and SNEGSKA (reference sequence). CDR3 protein: CSARSSAHTGELFF. CDR3 sequence (DNA): TGCAGTGCTCGTTCTAGCGCACACACCGGGGAGCTGTTTTTT.

This clonotype has more than one count but fewer than ten. This chain joins TRBV7-3 and TRBJ2-5; TRBD2 agrees at 7 bases. With 2 bases clipped from V and 4 bases from J, the junction kept 10 bases outside the gene matches. CDR1 is SGHTA and CDR2 is FQGTGA in the germline V gene. The CDR3 runs 16 residues. CDR3 sequence (DNA): TGTGCCAGCAGCTTATATCCCGGGGGAGGGTTAGAGACCCAGTACTTC. Amino acids: CASSLYPGGGLETQYF. Drawing the rest from reference TRBV7-3 and TRBJ2-5, the complete variable domain is GAGVSQTPSNKVTEKGKYVELRCDPISGHTALYWYRQSLGQGPEFLIYFQGTGAADDSGLPNDRFFAVRPEGSVSTLKIQRTERGDSAVYLCASSLYPGGGLETQYFGPGTRLLVL.

This clonotype was detected ten times or more. The J gene is TRBJ2-5, the V gene TRBV4-2, with TRBD2 matching over 11 bases. The germline gives CDR1 LGHNA, CDR2 YNFKEQ. Trimming cost V 5 bases and J 0 bases; bases outside gene matches: 5. CDR3 length equals 16 residues. CDR3 in amino acids: CASSASGGSDQETQYF. CDR3 bases: TGTGCCAGCAGCGCTAGCGGGGGGTCAGACCAAGAGACCCAGTACTTC.

V and J are TRBV20-1 and TRBJ2-1; perhaps D is TRBD1 or TRBD2 (5 bases each). Between the trimmed V and J ends, which lost 6 bases and 4 bases, there was a span of 13 bases. The CDR3 runs to 13 residues. Germline values: CDR1 DFQATT, CDR2 SNEGSKA (reference sequence). This CDR3 reads CSAPGTLYNEQFF. The CDR3 nucleotides read TGCAGTGCCCCCGGGACCTTATACAATGAGCAGTTCTTC.